The TCR beta chain under discussion was sequenced for a study of beta chain features in type 1 diabetes. The CDR3 is made up of 15 amino acids. The V end lost 5 bases, the J end lost 6 bases, and 17 bases lay between the germline ends. Germline CDR1 is SGHTA and CDR2 is FQGTGA. Study-wide points: In all four CD4+ subsets, TCRB CDR3 length was significantly, moderately reduced in type 1 diabetes.

Every isolated RNA sample was fully reverse transcribed, so sequencing captured expressed TCRB transcripts. TCRdb's table, derived via immunoSEQ multiplex PCR, lists solely in-frame clones and lacks some. The top ten clones hold 0.03% to 0.035% of a sample with fewer than 250,000 clones, 9% to 10% of them seen once. On this clone itself: Its specificity is not known.

This clonotype originated in a woman in her late teens or twenties in good health. Sequencing used naive CD4+ T cells from blood. This chain uses TRBV7-3 with TRBJ1-5; D may be TRBD1 (5 bases). CDR3 region: CASSQTGVLSQPQHF. The CDR3 nucleotides are TGTGCCAGCAGCCAAACGGGGGTTCTAAGTCAGCCCCAGCATTTT.